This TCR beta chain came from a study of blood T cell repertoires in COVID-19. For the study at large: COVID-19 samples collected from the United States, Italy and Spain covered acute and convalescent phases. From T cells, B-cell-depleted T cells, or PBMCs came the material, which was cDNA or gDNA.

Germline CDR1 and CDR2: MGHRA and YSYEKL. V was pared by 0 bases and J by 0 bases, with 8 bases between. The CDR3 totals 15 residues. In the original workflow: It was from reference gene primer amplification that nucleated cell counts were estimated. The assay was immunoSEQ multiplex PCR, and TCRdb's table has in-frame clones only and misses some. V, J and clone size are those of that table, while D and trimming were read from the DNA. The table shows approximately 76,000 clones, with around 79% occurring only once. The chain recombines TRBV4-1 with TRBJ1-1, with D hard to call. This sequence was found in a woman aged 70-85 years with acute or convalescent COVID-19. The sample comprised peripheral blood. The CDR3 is CASSQEGGMNTEAFF. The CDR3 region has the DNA TGCGCCAGCAGCCAAGAAGGCGGGATGAACACTGAAGCTTTCTTT.